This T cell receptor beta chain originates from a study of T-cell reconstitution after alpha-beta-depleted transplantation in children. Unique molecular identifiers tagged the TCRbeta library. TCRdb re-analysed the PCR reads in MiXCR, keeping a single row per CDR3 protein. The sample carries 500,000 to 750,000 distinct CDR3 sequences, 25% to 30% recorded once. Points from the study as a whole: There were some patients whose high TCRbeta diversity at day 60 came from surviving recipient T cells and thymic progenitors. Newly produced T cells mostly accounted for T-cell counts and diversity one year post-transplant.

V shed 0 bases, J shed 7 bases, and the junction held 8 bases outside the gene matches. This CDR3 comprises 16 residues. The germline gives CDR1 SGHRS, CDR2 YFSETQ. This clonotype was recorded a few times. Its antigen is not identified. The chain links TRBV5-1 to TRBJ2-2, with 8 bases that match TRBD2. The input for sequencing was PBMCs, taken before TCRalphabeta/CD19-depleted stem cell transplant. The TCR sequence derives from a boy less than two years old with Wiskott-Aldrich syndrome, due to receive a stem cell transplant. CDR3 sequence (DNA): TGCGCCAGCAGCTTGGGTCCAGCGGGAGTTGGCGGGGAGCTGTTTTTT. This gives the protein CASSLGPAGVGGELFF.